This T cell receptor beta chain was identified during a study of technical replicates of blood from several donors. The V gene lost 4 bases and the J gene lost 0 bases, with 6 bases spanning the gap. The CDR3 consists of 13 residues. The germline V gene encodes CDR1 ENHRY and CDR2 SYGVKD. The data were produced by immunoSEQ multiplex PCR, yet TCRdb's version contains in-frame clones alone and is incomplete. The sample holds about 85,000 clones, roughly 94% seen once. Sequenced material: T cells isolated from PBMCs. The gene calls are TRBV10-3 and TRBJ2-5, with D perhaps matching TRBD1 (6 bases). This TCR was recovered from a human donor in good health. CDR3 sequence: CAISGDNQETQYF. CDR3 nucleotide sequence: TGTGCCATCAGTGGGGACAACCAAGAGACCCAGTACTTC.